This is a list of T cell receptor beta chains from one sample in a study of shared clonotypes between healthy human individuals. TCRdb's table, derived via immunoSEQ multiplex PCR, lists solely in-frame clones and lacks some. The sample lists 190,000 or so clones, about 66% seen once, with roughly a tenth in the top ten. Sample: memory CD4+ T cells sorted from blood. The receptors come from a man aged 25-45 years in good health. The conserved cysteine and the conserved F or W are not part of the CDR3 here. Fields, in order: V gene, CDR3 length, J gene, CDR3 protein.

v_gene: TRBV4-1; len: 12; j_gene: TRBJ2-7; CDR3aa: ASSQGGSSYEQY
v_gene: TRBV19; len: 10; j_gene: TRBJ2-1; CDR3aa: ASAALAGSQF
v_gene: TRBV20-1; len: 9; j_gene: TRBJ2-1; CDR3aa: SADTYNEQF
v_gene: TRBV19; len: 13; j_gene: TRBJ1-1; CDR3aa: ASRGLYRGVTEAF
v_gene: TRBV5-6; len: 12; j_gene: TRBJ2-5; CDR3aa: ASSLRRGQETQY
v_gene: TRBV5-1; len: 9; j_gene: TRBJ2-1; CDR3aa: ASSGARGQF
v_gene: TRBV5-1; len: 12; j_gene: TRBJ2-3; CDR3aa: ASSADRVTDTQY
v_gene: TRBV28; len: 12; j_gene: TRBJ1-5; CDR3aa: ASIVGSGNQPQH
v_gene: TRBV6-1; len: 11; j_gene: TRBJ1-2; CDR3aa: ASSRQGAHGYT
v_gene: TRBV7-2; len: 13; j_gene: TRBJ1-5; CDR3aa: ASSPVANSNQPQH
v_gene: TRBV30; len: 12; j_gene: TRBJ1-2; CDR3aa: AWSVRREGNGYT
v_gene: TRBV5-6; len: 12; j_gene: TRBJ1-1; CDR3aa: ASSPGGLNTEAF
v_gene: TRBV18; len: 10; j_gene: TRBJ2-1; CDR3aa: ASSPSMNEQF
v_gene: TRBV11-2; len: 10; j_gene: TRBJ2-7; CDR3aa: ASSLEQRAQY
v_gene: TRBV6-4; len: 10; j_gene: TRBJ2-7; CDR3aa: ASSESQGEQY
v_gene: TRBV18; len: 12; j_gene: TRBJ2-7; CDR3aa: ASSSGGVTYEQY
v_gene: TRBV23-1; len: 14; j_gene: TRBJ2-3; CDR3aa: ASSQLLSGTTDTQY
v_gene: TRBV9; len: 15; j_gene: TRBJ1-1; CDR3aa: ASSVELLGSTNTEAF
v_gene: TRBV11-2; len: 14; j_gene: TRBJ2-7; CDR3aa: ASSLPTSGPAYEQY
v_gene: TRBV15; len: 12; j_gene: TRBJ2-3; CDR3aa: ATSREKGTDTQY
v_gene: TRBV2; len: 11; j_gene: TRBJ1-5; CDR3aa: ASSVDGNQPQH
v_gene: TRBV27; len: 12; j_gene: TRBJ2-7; CDR3aa: ASSNRGQAYEQY
v_gene: TRBV7-9; len: 16; j_gene: TRBJ2-5; CDR3aa: ASSLEGGPAGWSETQY
v_gene: TRBV19; len: 11; j_gene: TRBJ1-2; CDR3aa: ASTRGGTYGYT
v_gene: TRBV11-2; len: 12; j_gene: TRBJ2-7; CDR3aa: ASSLRGLSYEQY
v_gene: TRBV7-2; len: 10; j_gene: TRBJ2-5; CDR3aa: ASSLARETQY
v_gene: TRBV29-1; len: 11; j_gene: TRBJ1-5; CDR3aa: SVELGVGQPQH
v_gene: TRBV6-5; len: 10; j_gene: TRBJ2-1; CDR3aa: ASRSGTSEQF
v_gene: TRBV19; len: 12; j_gene: TRBJ2-2; CDR3aa: ASIRGADTGELF
v_gene: TRBV11-3; len: 15; j_gene: TRBJ2-2; CDR3aa: ASSFAGGRVTAGELF
v_gene: TRBV2; len: 13; j_gene: TRBJ2-1; CDR3aa: ASSGFILGYNEQF
v_gene: TRBV5-1; len: 14; j_gene: TRBJ2-5; CDR3aa: ASSESLAGEFETQY
v_gene: TRBV7-8; len: 11; j_gene: TRBJ2-7; CDR3aa: ASSPSGGYEQY
v_gene: TRBV7-8; len: 13; j_gene: TRBJ2-7; CDR3aa: ASSPRGLSSYEQY
v_gene: TRBV5-1; len: 11; j_gene: TRBJ1-2; CDR3aa: ASSSTGIPGYT
v_gene: TRBV7-2; len: 12; j_gene: TRBJ2-5; CDR3aa: ASSLHGGQETQY
v_gene: TRBV5-1; len: 13; j_gene: TRBJ2-3; CDR3aa: ASSLSTPSTDTQY
v_gene: TRBV14; len: 13; j_gene: TRBJ2-7; CDR3aa: ASSQVGTSGYEQY
v_gene: TRBV5-5; len: 10; j_gene: TRBJ1-1; CDR3aa: ASSPESTEAF
v_gene: TRBV6-5; len: 11; j_gene: TRBJ1-1; CDR3aa: ASSYGGDTEAF
v_gene: TRBV14; len: 11; j_gene: TRBJ1-2; CDR3aa: ASSQQTGSGYT
v_gene: TRBV7-2; len: 12; j_gene: TRBJ2-1; CDR3aa: ASSLMSWVGEQF
v_gene: TRBV11-3; len: 11; j_gene: TRBJ2-5; CDR3aa: ASSFKGGETQY
v_gene: TRBV28; len: 10; j_gene: TRBJ2-3; CDR3aa: ASSPQVDTQY
v_gene: TRBV2; len: 15; j_gene: TRBJ2-5; CDR3aa: ASSESGQGARVETQY
v_gene: TRBV18; len: 13; j_gene: TRBJ2-7; CDR3aa: ASSGPGSTSYEQY
v_gene: TRBV7-3; len: 11; j_gene: TRBJ2-5; CDR3aa: ASSFGVAETQY
v_gene: TRBV29-1; len: 15; j_gene: TRBJ2-3; CDR3aa: SVAKPGRRTSTDTQY
v_gene: TRBV5-1; len: 13; j_gene: TRBJ2-1; CDR3aa: ASSLRLAGGNEQF
v_gene: TRBV7-2; len: 13; j_gene: TRBJ1-3; CDR3aa: ASSPPAESGNTIY